These 21 T cell receptor beta chains were all obtained from the same sample, sequenced in a study of blood T cells in healthy people across ages. Through a sample-barcoded 5' primer and a J-beta primer mix, a second PCR was run for 7 to 11 cycles. One entry per CDR3 protein results from TCRdb running MiXCR on the 5' RACE reads. The sample holds hundreds of thousands of distinct CDR3 sequences; 20% to 30% are singletons and the top ten take 3%. This sample was shared with a second study, whose subject was T cells of mothers and their children.

Material: blood. These TCRs come from a boy between 10 and 17 years old in good health.

This clonotype was detected once. At one boundary the junction diverges from the germline segment, which might be a read error. The chain has TRBV7-9 and TRBJ1-1, with 9 nucleotides matching TRBD1. The germline CDR1 and CDR2 sequences are SEHNR and FQNEAQ (reference sequence). The CDR3 sequence is 14 residues long. The CDR3 sequence is CAISHPGQGTEAFF. The CDR3 DNA reads TGTGCCATCAGCCATCCGGGACAGGGAACTGAAGCTTTCTTT. Based on the CDR3 plus reference TRBV7-9 and TRBJ1-1, the full variable domain is DTGVSQNPRHKITKRGQNVTFRCDPISEHNRLYWYRQTLGQGPEFLTYFQNEAQLEKSRLLSDRFSAERPKGSFSTLEIQRTEQGDSAMYLCAISHPGQGTEAFFGQGTRLTVV.

In its sample, this clonotype was seen a few times. The rearrangement uses TRBV29-1 and TRBJ2-3; TRBD2 is a possible D gene (5 bases). Germline V gives CDR1 SQVTM, CDR2 ANQGSEA. The length of the CDR3 is 13 residues. V was clipped by 6 bases and J by 5 bases, with 15 bases between them. CDR3 amino acids: CSVPEGLEDTQYF. For the CDR3, the DNA is TGCAGCGTCCCCGAGGGTCTTGAAGATACGCAGTATTTT.

This clonotype was seen many times. The V and J genes are TRBV9 and TRBJ2-5, with TRBD1 identical over 10 bases. The germline V gene encodes CDR1 SGDLS and CDR2 YYNGEE. The V segment lost 0 bases and the J segment 4 bases; nucleotides outside the gene matches: 3. This CDR3 is 15 amino acids long. The CDR3 sequence: CASSVEDRGRETQYF. The DNA of the CDR3 is TGTGCCAGCAGCGTAGAAGACAGGGGGCGAGAGACCCAGTACTTC.

The genes are TRBV4-1 and TRBJ2-3; 9 bases match TRBD1. The V gene's germline CDR1 is MGHRA and CDR2 YSYEKL. V was pared by 1 base and J by 9 bases, with 14 bases of the junction left unmatched. CDR3 size: 17 residues. The CDR3 is CASSQVSRGTGSLTQYF. The CDR3 nucleotides are TGCGCCAGCAGCCAAGTAAGCCGTGGGACAGGGTCCCTCACGCAGTATTTT.

The chain couples TRBV7-2 to TRBJ2-1; D possibly uses TRBD1 or TRBD2 (7 bases each). TRBJ2-7 explains the end of the DNA better; the J call may be wrong. CDR3 length: 15 amino acids. Germline CDR1 is SGHTA and CDR2 is FQGNSA. The CDR3 loop is CASSSGGRGSYEQYF. The CDR3 DNA sequence: TGTGCCAGCAGCTCGGGGGGCAGGGGGTCCTACGAGCAGTACTTC.

In this sample, this clonotype turned up many times. This chain uses TRBV7-2 with TRBJ2-5; D remains unclear. Germline CDR1 is SGHTA and CDR2 is FQGNSA. CDR3 size: 11 residues. The ends were cut back, 7 bases at V and 5 bases at J, with 8 bases in the middle. CDR3 coding DNA: TGTGCCAGCACCTCTAGGGAGACCCAGTACTTC. Residues: CASTSRETQYF.

This chain links TRBV20-1 with TRBJ2-7, with D unresolved. Germline loops: CDR1 DFQATT, CDR2 SNEGSKA (reference sequence). Trimming removed 4 bases at V and 2 bases at J, with 9 bases between. There are 12 residues in the CDR3. The CDR3 is CSAKKSPYEQYF. The CDR3 nucleotides are TGCAGTGCTAAGAAAAGCCCCTACGAGCAGTACTTC.

The chain combines TRBV5-1 with TRBJ1-2; a weak D match, TRBD1 (5 bases). The CDR3 runs 12 residues. Germline V gives CDR1 SGHRS, CDR2 YFSETQ. Between the trimmed V and J ends, which lost 7 bases and 0 bases, there was a span of 7 bases. CDR3 nucleotide sequence: TGCGCCAGCGGGGCAGCTAACTATGGCTACACCTTC. Its translation: CASGAANYGYTF.

This chain connects TRBV12-3 or TRBV12-4 to TRBJ2-5; no firm D call. The DNA end is a closer match to TRBJ2-7, so the J assignment may be wrong. CDR3 length equals 13 residues. This chain's CDR3 is CASSLRLVYEQYF. CDR3 nucleotides: TGTGCCAGCAGTTTACGGCTAGTCTACGAGCAGTACTTC.

J is TRBJ2-7 and V is TRBV11-2, with a weak D call TRBD1 (6 bases). The CDR3 runs to 18 residues. Germline V gene lookup returns CDR1 SGHAT and CDR2 FQNNGV. V gave up 4 bases and J gave up 4 bases, with 26 bases separating them. CDR3 loop: CASSSISRPPGAHYEQYF. In DNA, the CDR3 is TGTGCCAGCAGCTCCATTAGTCGACCCCCAGGGGCGCATTACGAGCAGTACTTC.

The chain employs TRBV12-3 or TRBV12-4 and TRBJ1-2; possible D gene TRBD1, 5 bases. CDR3 length: 15 residues. Between the trimmed V and J ends, which lost 1 base and 4 bases, there was a span of 13 bases. The CDR3 DNA sequence: TGTGCCAGCAGTTTAGTGATGGTTGGGGCCTATGGCTACACCTTC. Translating gives CASSLVMVGAYGYTF.

This clonotype was recorded a few times. This chain uses TRBV14 with TRBJ1-2; the match to TRBD1 covers 7 bases. J lost 3 bases, V lost 0 bases, and 7 bases had no gene match. The CDR3 spans 16 residues. CDR1 and CDR2 (germline): SGHDN, FVKESK. The CDR3 DNA is TGTGCCAGCAGCCAAGATCAGGACAGGACCTACTATGGCTACACCTTC. It specifies CASSQDQDRTYYGYTF.

The V call is TRBV11-1, the J call TRBJ2-4; no firm D call. The V end lost 5 bases, the J end lost 5 bases, and 7 bases lay between the germline ends. Germline assignment: CDR1 SGHAT and CDR2 FQDESV (reference sequence). The CDR3 is 12 amino acids. The CDR3 nucleotides read TGTGCCAGCAGCATAACACAAAACATTCAGTACTTC. Translating gives CASSITQNIQYF.

The chain employs TRBV7-2 and TRBJ2-1; D gene uncertain. This CDR3 contains 13 residues. Trimming took 6 bases from V and 8 from J, leaving 14 bases between them. Germline V gene sequence: CDR1 SGHTA, CDR2 FQGNSA. CDR3 in amino acids: CASRGQEKDEQFF. CDR3 coding DNA: TGTGCCAGCAGAGGTCAAGAGAAGGATGAGCAGTTCTTC.

This clonotype was seen a few times. One end of the junction does not line up with germline, which may come from a read error. The chain employs TRBV5-1 and TRBJ1-1; D uncertain. Germline V gene data show CDR1 as SGHRS and CDR2 as YFSETQ. This CDR3 contains 13 residues. The CDR3 sequence: CASSLTLNTEAFF. The CDR3 DNA sequence: TGTGCCAGCAGTTTAACGCTGAACACTGAAGCTTTCTTT.

The chain joins TRBV7-9 to TRBJ2-1; D might be TRBD2 (5 bases). The V and J ends lost 4 bases and 4 bases respectively, with 11 bases between them. CDR3 length: 14 residues. CDR1 is SEHNR and CDR2 is FQNEAQ in the germline V gene (reference sequence). CDR3 in DNA: TGTGCCAGCAGCTCTATTACGGGGTACAATGAGCAGTTCTTC. This encodes CASSSITGYNEQFF.

V is TRBV5-1 and J is TRBJ1-2; possibly TRBD1 for D (5 bases). The CDR3 has 15 residues. CDR1 is SGHRS and CDR2 is YFSETQ in the germline V gene. V was shortened by 0 bases and J by 4 bases, with 13 bases between the two germline ends. DNA for the CDR3: TGCGCCAGCAGCTTGGCCGCGGGGCTGGTCTATGGCTACACCTTC. It translates to CASSLAAGLVYGYTF.

V is TRBV3-1 and J is TRBJ2-5; 7 bases line up with TRBD2. The J call is in doubt because the DNA end fits TRBJ2-7 better. From germline, CDR1 is LGHDT and CDR2 YNNKEL (reference sequence). This CDR3 spans 14 amino acids. In DNA, the CDR3 is TGTGCCAGCAGCCAAGAAGCGGGGCTCTACGAGCAGTACTTC. As protein: CASSQEAGLYEQYF.

The V gene is TRBV5-1, the J gene TRBJ2-2; D could derive from TRBD1 or TRBD2 (5 bases each). Germline lookup yields CDR1 SGHRS and CDR2 YFSETQ. The CDR3 loop spans 15 amino acids. V dropped 4 bases and J dropped 4 bases, with 14 bases sitting between them. The CDR3 bases are TGCGCCAGCAGCCCCACCGGGACCTTCACCGGGGAGCTGTTTTTT. It specifies CASSPTGTFTGELFF.

This clonotype was recorded a few times. The chain combines TRBV20-1 with TRBJ1-1, with a weak D call TRBD1 (6 bases). Germline V lookup: CDR1 DFQATT, CDR2 SNEGSKA (reference sequence). This CDR3 is built from 16 residues. V lost 5 bases, J lost 0 bases, and 19 bases lay in between. The CDR3 DNA reads TGCAGTGCTGCTGGGTCGGCCGGGGGCATGAACACTGAAGCTTTCTTT. Encoded protein: CSAAGSAGGMNTEAFF.

This chain joins TRBV28 and TRBJ1-6, with D hard to call. V lost 8 bases and J lost 7, with 6 bases in between. CDR1 is MDHEN and CDR2 is SYDVKM in the germline V gene. The CDR3 runs to 11 residues. CDR3 nucleotides: TGTGCCAGCTCGAACAATTCACCCCTCCACTTT. Translating it yields CASSNNSPLHF.